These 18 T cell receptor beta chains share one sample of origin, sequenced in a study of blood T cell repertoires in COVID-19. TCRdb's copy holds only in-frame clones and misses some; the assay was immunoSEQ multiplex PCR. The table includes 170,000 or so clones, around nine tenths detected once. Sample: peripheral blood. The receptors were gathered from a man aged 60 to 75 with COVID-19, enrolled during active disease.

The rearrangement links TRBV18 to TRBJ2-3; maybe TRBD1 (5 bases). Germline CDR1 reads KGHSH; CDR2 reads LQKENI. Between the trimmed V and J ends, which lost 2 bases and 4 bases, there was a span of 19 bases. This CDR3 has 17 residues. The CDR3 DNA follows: TGTGCCAGCTCACCAACGACCTTAGGGGCAGGAGCAGATACGCAGTATTTT. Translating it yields CASSPTTLGAGADTQYF. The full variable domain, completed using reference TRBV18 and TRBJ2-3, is NAGVMQNPRHLVRRRGQEARLRCSPMKGHSHVYWYRQLPEEGLKFMVYLQKENIIDESGMPKERFSAEFPKEGPSILRIQQVVRGDSAAYFCASSPTTLGAGADTQYFGPGTRLTVL.

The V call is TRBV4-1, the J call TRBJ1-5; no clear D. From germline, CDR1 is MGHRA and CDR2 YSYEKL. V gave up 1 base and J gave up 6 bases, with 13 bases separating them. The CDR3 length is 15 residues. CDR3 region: CASSQVGGPLQPQHF. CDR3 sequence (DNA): TGCGCCAGCAGCCAAGTTGGAGGGCCCCTTCAGCCCCAGCATTTT.

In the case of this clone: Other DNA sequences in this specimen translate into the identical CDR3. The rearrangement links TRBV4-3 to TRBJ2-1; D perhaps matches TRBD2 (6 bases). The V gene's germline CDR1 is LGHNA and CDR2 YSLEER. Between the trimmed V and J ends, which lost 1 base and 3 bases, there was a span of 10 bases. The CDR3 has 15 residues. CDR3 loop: CASSQGLANYNEQFF. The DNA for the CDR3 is TGCGCCAGCAGCCAAGGGCTAGCGAACTACAATGAGCAGTTCTTC.

As DNA, the CDR3 is TGTGCCAGCAGGAAGGGGGGGAATTCACCCCTCCACTTT. This translates into CASRKGGNSPLHF. The V call is TRBV2, the J call TRBJ1-6, with D tentatively TRBD1 (6 bases). V dropped 6 bases and J dropped 7 bases, with 10 bases sitting between them. Germline assignment: CDR1 SNHLY and CDR2 FYNNEI. The length of the CDR3 is 13 residues. Full variable domain (remainder filled in from reference TRBV2 and TRBJ1-6): EPEVTQTPSHQVTQMGQEVILRCVPISNHLYFYWYRQILGQKVEFLVSFYNNEISEKSEIFDDQFSVERPDGSNFTLKIRSTKLEDSAMYFCASRKGGNSPLHFGNGTRLTVT.

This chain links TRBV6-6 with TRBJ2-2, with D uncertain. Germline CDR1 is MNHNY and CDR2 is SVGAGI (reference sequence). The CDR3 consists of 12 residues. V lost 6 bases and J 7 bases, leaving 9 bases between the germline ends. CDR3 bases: TGTGCCAGCAGCACCTACAGCGGGGAGCTGTTTTTT. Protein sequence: CASSTYSGELFF.

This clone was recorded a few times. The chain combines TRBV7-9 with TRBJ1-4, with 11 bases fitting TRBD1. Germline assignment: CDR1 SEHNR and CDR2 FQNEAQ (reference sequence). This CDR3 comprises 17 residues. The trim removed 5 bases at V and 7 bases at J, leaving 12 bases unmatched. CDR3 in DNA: TGTGCCAGCAGCGGACAGGGGGCGTTAGTGGGAGTTGAAAAACTGTTTTTT. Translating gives CASSGQGALVGVEKLFF.

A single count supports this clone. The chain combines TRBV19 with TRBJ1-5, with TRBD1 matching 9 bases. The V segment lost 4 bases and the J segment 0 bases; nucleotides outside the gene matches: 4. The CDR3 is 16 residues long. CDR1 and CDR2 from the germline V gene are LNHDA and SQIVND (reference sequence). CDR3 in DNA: TGTGCCAGTAGTACGATGGACAGGGGTAGCAATCAGCCCCAGCATTTT. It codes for CASSTMDRGSNQPQHF.

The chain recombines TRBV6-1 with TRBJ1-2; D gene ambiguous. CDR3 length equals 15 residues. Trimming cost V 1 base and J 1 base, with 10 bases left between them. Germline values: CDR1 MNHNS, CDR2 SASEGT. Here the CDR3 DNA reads TGTGCCAGCAGTGAAGGGGCAGGAAATAACTATGGCTACACCTTC. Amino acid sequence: CASSEGAGNNYGYTF.

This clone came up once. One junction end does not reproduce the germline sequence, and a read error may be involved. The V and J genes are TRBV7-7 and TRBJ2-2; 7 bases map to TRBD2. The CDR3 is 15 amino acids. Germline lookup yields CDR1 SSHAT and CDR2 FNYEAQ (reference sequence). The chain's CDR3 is CASKRGIGVTGELFF. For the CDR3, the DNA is TGTGCTAGCAAGCGGGGTATAGGGGTAACCGGGGAGCTGTTTTTT.

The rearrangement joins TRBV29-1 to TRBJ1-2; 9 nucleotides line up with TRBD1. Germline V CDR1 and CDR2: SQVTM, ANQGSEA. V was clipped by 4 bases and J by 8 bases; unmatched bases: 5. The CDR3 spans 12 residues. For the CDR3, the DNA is TGCAGCGTTGGGACAGGGGAGGAAGGCTACACCTTC. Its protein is CSVGTGEEGYTF.

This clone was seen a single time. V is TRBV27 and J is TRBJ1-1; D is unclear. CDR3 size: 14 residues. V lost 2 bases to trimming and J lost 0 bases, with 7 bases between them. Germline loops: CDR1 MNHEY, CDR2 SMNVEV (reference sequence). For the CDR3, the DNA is TGTGCCAGCAGTTTAGCCCGGGTGAACACTGAAGCTTTCTTT. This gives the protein CASSLARVNTEAFF.

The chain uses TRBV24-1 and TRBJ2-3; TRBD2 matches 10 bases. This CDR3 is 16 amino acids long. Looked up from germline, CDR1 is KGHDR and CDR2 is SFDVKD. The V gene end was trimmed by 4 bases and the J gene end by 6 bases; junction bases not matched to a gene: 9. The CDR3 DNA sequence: TGTGCCACCAGTGACCACAGCGGGGGGGCAGGTGATACGCAGTATTTT. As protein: CATSDHSGGAGDTQYF.

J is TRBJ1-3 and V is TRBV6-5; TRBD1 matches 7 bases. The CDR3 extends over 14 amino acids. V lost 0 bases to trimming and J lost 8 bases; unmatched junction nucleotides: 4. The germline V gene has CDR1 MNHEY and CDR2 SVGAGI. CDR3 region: CASSYSGQRDTIYF. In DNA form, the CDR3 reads TGTGCCAGCAGTTACTCGGGACAGAGAGACACCATATATTTT.

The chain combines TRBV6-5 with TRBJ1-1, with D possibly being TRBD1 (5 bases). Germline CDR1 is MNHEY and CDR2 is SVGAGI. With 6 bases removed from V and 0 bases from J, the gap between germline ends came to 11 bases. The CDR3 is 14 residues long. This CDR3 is CASRGGVVNTEAFF. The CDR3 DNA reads TGTGCCAGCAGGGGAGGGGTCGTGAACACTGAAGCTTTCTTT.

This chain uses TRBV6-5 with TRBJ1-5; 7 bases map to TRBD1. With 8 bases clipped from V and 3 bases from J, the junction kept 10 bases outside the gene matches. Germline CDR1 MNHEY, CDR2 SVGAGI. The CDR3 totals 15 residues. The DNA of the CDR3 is TGTGCCAGCCGTAAGGACAGGACATCCAATCAGCCCCAGCATTTT. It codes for CASRKDRTSNQPQHF.

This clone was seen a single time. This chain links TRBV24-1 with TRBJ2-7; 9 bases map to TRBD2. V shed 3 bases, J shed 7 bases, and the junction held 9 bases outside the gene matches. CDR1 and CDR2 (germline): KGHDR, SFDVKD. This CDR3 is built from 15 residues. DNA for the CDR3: TGTGCCACCAGTGATCCGACAGGCGGGGGGGGAGAGCAGTACTTC. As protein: CATSDPTGGGGEQYF.

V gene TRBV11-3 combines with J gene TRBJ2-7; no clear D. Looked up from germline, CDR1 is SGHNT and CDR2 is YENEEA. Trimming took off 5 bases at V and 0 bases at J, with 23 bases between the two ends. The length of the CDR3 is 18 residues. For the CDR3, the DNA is TGTGCCAGCAGCCTAGGCGATGGTCCGCAATCAAGCTCCTACGAGCAGTACTTC. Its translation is CASSLGDGPQSSSYEQYF.

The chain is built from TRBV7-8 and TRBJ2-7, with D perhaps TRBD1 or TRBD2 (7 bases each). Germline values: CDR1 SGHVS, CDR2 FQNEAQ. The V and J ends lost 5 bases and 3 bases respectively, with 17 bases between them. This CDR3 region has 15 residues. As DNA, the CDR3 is TGTGCCAGCAGCAGAGCGGGGACAGACAACTACGAGCAGTACTTC. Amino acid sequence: CASSRAGTDNYEQYF.